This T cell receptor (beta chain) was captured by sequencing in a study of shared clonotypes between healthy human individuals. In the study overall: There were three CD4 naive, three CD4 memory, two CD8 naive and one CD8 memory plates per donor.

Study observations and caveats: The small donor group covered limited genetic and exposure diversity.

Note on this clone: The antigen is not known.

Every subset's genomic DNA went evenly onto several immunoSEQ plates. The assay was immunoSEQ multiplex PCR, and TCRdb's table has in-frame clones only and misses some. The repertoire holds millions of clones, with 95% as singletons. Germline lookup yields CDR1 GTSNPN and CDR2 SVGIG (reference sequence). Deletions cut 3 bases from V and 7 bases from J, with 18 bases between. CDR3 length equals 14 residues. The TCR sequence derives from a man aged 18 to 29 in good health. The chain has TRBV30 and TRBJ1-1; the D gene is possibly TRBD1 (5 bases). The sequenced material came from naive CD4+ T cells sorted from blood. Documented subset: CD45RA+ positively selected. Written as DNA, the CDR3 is TGTGCCTGGAGCGGGCGCAGGGTAAATGGTGAAGCTTTCTTT. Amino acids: CAWSGRRVNGEAFF.